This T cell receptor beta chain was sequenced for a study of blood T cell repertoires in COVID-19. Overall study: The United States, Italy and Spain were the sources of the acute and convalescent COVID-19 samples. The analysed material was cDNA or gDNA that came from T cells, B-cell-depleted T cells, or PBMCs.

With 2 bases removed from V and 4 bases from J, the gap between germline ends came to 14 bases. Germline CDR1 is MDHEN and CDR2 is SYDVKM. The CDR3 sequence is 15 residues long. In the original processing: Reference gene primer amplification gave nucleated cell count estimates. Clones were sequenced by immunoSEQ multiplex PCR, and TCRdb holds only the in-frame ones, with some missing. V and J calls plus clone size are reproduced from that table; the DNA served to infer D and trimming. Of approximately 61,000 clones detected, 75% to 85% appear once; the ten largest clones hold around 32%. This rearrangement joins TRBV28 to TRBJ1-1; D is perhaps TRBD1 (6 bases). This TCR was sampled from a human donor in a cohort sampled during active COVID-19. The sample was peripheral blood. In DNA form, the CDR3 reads TGTGCCAGCAGTTTAGGGGGGGCGCAGGGCACTGAAGCTTTCTTT. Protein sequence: CASSLGGAQGTEAFF.